This entry lists 28 T cell receptor beta chains sequenced from one sample in a study of identical twins. TCRdb recomputed calls from the 5' RACE reads with MiXCR, one row per CDR3 protein. The data contain 1.5 million to 2 million distinct CDR3 sequences, under 35% of them singletons. The specimen was cord blood. The receptors come from a newborn girl in good health.

This clonotype was detected only a few times. The chain has TRBV28 and TRBJ2-3; 12 bases match TRBD2. Germline trimming cut 3 bases from V and 5 bases from J; bases unmatched to any gene: 6. This CDR3 is built from 16 residues. CDR1 is MDHEN, CDR2 SYDVKM, per germline. The CDR3 spells CASSFEGLAGGDTQYF. CDR3 in DNA: TGTGCCAGCAGTTTCGAGGGACTAGCGGGTGGAGATACGCAGTATTTT.

The V call is TRBV20-1, the J call TRBJ2-1; tentatively, D is TRBD1 (5 bases). V was clipped by 6 bases and J by 9 bases, with 27 bases between them. The CDR3 spans 16 residues. Germline V gene lookup returns CDR1 DFQATT and CDR2 SNEGSKA (reference sequence). CDR3 coding DNA: TGCAGTGCCCCAGTTTCTGGGCGGCCCCAGGACATTGAGCAGTTCTTC. Protein product: CSAPVSGRPQDIEQFF.

Worth noting for this clonotype: One end of the junction does not line up with germline, which may come from a read error. The chain has TRBV20-1 and TRBJ2-3, with 9 bases aligning to TRBD2. The germline V gene has CDR1 DFQATT and CDR2 SNEGSKA (reference sequence). This CDR3 spans 14 amino acids. Here the CDR3 DNA reads TGCAGTGCGAGAATAGCGGGAGCAAGGGATACGCGGTATTTT. This sequence encodes CSARIAGARDTRYF.

This chain connects TRBV7-2 to TRBJ2-1; the D gene is possibly TRBD2 (6 bases). Looked up from germline, CDR1 is SGHTA and CDR2 is FQGNSA. The length of the CDR3 is 14 residues. V lost 5 bases and J 5 bases, leaving 13 bases between the germline ends. CDR3 loop: CASSPGGVNNEQFF. CDR3 sequence (DNA): TGTGCCAGCAGCCCCGGGGGAGTAAACAATGAGCAGTTCTTC.

This clonotype was counted only a few times. The rearrangement links TRBV18 to TRBJ2-1, with D unresolved. Germline V gene data show CDR1 as KGHSH and CDR2 as LQKENI. Trimming removed 0 bases from V and 3 bases from J, with 3 bases in between. The CDR3 consists of 13 residues. This CDR3 is CASSPPVYNEQFF. The CDR3 bases are TGTGCCAGCTCACCACCGGTCTACAATGAGCAGTTCTTC. Supplemented by reference TRBV18 and TRBJ2-1, the full variable domain reads NAGVMQNPRHLVRRRGQEARLRCSPMKGHSHVYWYRQLPEEGLKFMVYLQKENIIDESGMPKERFSAEFPKEGPSILRIQQVVRGDSAAYFCASSPPVYNEQFFGPGTRLTVL.

The chain links TRBV20-1 to TRBJ1-1; 7 bases line up with TRBD1. After removal of 4 bases from V and 11 bases from J, the junction contained 7 bases not matched to a gene. CDR1 DFQATT and CDR2 SNEGSKA come from the germline V gene (reference sequence). The CDR3 runs to 11 residues. CDR3 amino acids: CSATRTGGAFF. CDR3 in DNA: TGCAGTGCTACCAGGACAGGCGGGGCTTTCTTT.

The chain has TRBV7-2 and TRBJ1-1, with TRBD1 as a possible D gene (5 bases). V dropped 2 bases and J dropped 7 bases, with 11 bases sitting between them. This CDR3 contains 13 residues. The V gene's germline CDR1 is SGHTA and CDR2 FQGNSA. This CDR3 is CASSLSRAREAFF. The CDR3 DNA follows: TGTGCCAGCAGCTTATCCAGGGCTCGTGAAGCTTTCTTT.

This clonotype came up a few times. This rearrangement joins TRBV16 to TRBJ2-3; perhaps TRBD2 as D (5 bases). V lost 0 bases and J lost 2, with 12 bases in between. The germline gives CDR1 KGHSY, CDR2 FQNENV. The CDR3 extends over 16 amino acids. CDR3 bases: TGTGCCAGCAGCCAATCGCGGGTTCGGATCACAGATACGCAGTATTTT. Residues: CASSQSRVRITDTQYF. Full variable domain (remainder filled in from reference TRBV16 and TRBJ2-3): GEEVAQTPKHLVRGEGQKAKLYCAPIKGHSYVFWYQQVLKNEFKFLISFQNENVFDETGMPKERFSAKCLPNSPCSLEIQATKLEDSAVYFCASSQSRVRITDTQYFGPGTRLTVL.

Written as DNA, the CDR3 is TGCAGTGCTAGCCGTTTAGGTGAGCAGTACTTC. Protein sequence: CSASRLGEQYF. This sequence joins TRBV20-1 and TRBJ2-7; D is unclear. The germline V gene has CDR1 DFQATT and CDR2 SNEGSKA (reference sequence). V was pared by 3 bases and J by 7 bases, with 10 bases between. This CDR3 contains 11 residues.

The chain links TRBV3-1 to TRBJ2-4; 8 positions match TRBD2. V lost 5 bases, J lost 0 bases, and 6 bases stayed unmatched. Germline V gene lookup returns CDR1 LGHDT and CDR2 YNNKEL (reference sequence). This CDR3 comprises 16 residues. CDR3 sequence (DNA): TGTGCCAGCAGCGTAGCGGGACCGTTAGCCAAAAACATTCAGTACTTC. It codes for CASSVAGPLAKNIQYF.

The gene calls are TRBV6-1 and TRBJ2-7, with 7 bases that match TRBD1. The last part of the DNA fits TRBJ2-4 better; the J call may be wrong. CDR1 and CDR2 (germline): MNHNS, SASEGT. The CDR3 contains 13 residues. Written as DNA, the CDR3 is TGTGCCAGCAGTCGACAGGGTGCAGACATTCAGTACTTC. This gives the protein CASSRQGADIQYF.

The J gene is TRBJ2-2, the V gene TRBV28; maybe TRBD1 (5 bases). The CDR3 covers 15 residues. The germline V and J ends were trimmed by 5 bases and 3 bases, with 13 bases remaining between them. Germline V gives CDR1 MDHEN, CDR2 SYDVKM. CDR3 amino acids: CASSKWGVDTGELFF. The CDR3 bases are TGTGCCAGCAGTAAATGGGGCGTAGACACCGGGGAGCTGTTTTTT. The variable domain in full, with the rest retrieved from reference TRBV28 and TRBJ2-2, is DVKVTQSSRYLVKRTGEKVFLECVQDMDHENMFWYRQDPGLGLRLIYFSYDVKMKEKGDIPEGYSVSREKKERFSLILESASTNQTSMYLCASSKWGVDTGELFFGEGSRLTVL.

The CDR3 DNA follows: TGTGCCAGTAGTATATCACGGACGGAGTATGGCTACACCTTC. Its protein is CASSISRTEYGYTF. The chain has TRBV19 and TRBJ1-2, with D unclear. Between the trimmed V and J ends, which lost 2 bases and 5 bases, there was a span of 12 bases. This CDR3 region has 14 residues. Germline assignment: CDR1 LNHDA and CDR2 SQIVND (reference sequence).

Only a few counts were recorded for this clonotype. This chain uses TRBV7-9 with TRBJ1-1, with unresolved D. Germline V gene lookup returns CDR1 SEHNR and CDR2 FQNEAQ (reference sequence). CDR3 length: 14 residues. Trimming shortened V by 7 bases and J by 2 bases, and 14 bases separated the two germline ends. This CDR3 is CASNLGSTNTEAFF. CDR3 DNA: TGTGCCAGCAATCTAGGGTCGACAAACACTGAAGCTTTCTTT.

The sample holds a few counts of this clonotype. The chain has TRBV29-1 and TRBJ2-1, with 8 positions matching TRBD2. J gave up 8 bases and V 3 bases, and 3 bases lay outside the gene matches. From germline, CDR1 is SQVTM and CDR2 ANQGSEA. The CDR3 sequence is 12 residues long. The CDR3 nucleotides read TGCAGCGTTGACGGGAGGGCCGATGAGCAGTTCTTC. Its protein product is CSVDGRADEQFF.

This clonotype has a handful of counts. The chain carries TRBV9 and TRBJ2-3, with 11 bases aligning to TRBD2. The CDR3 has 19 amino acids. Per the germline V gene, CDR1 is SGDLS and CDR2 is YYNGEE. With V trimmed by 0 bases and J by 2 bases, 11 bases remained unmatched. DNA for the CDR3: TGTGCCAGCAGCGTAGCTCCAGTAGCGGGAGGGCCTGACACAGATACGCAGTATTTT. It is translated as CASSVAPVAGGPDTDTQYF.

V and J are TRBV20-1 and TRBJ1-1; perhaps TRBD1 as D (5 bases). V dropped 5 bases and J dropped 4 bases, with 11 bases sitting between them. The CDR3 spans 12 residues. CDR1 and CDR2 (germline): DFQATT, SNEGSKA (reference sequence). The CDR3 region has the DNA TGCAGTGCTCCGGGGGGGGGCACTGAAGCTTTCTTT. Protein sequence: CSAPGGGTEAFF.

This clonotype was detected only a few times. The chain carries TRBV6-5 and TRBJ2-3; D is undetermined. Per the germline V gene, CDR1 is MNHEY and CDR2 is SVGAGI. The CDR3 is 16 residues long. Trimming took 0 bases from V and 1 from J, leaving 11 bases between them. The CDR3: CASSYSWSRGTDTQYF. CDR3 sequence (DNA): TGTGCCAGCAGTTACTCGTGGAGTCGGGGCACAGATACGCAGTATTTT.

The chain employs TRBV20-1 and TRBJ1-1; 7 bases fit TRBD1. This CDR3 is 12 amino acids long. J was trimmed by 1 base and V by 5 bases; bases with no gene match: 1. CDR1 and CDR2 from the germline V gene are DFQATT and SNEGSKA (reference sequence). CDR3 bases: TGCAGTGCTGAGGGGGCGAACACTGAAGCTTTCTTT. It specifies CSAEGANTEAFF.

In the case of this clonotype: A much larger clone is a single base away; this may be a read error. This chain links TRBV5-1 with TRBJ2-1; D is possibly TRBD1 (5 bases). There are 15 residues in the CDR3. From germline, CDR1 is SGHRS and CDR2 YFSETQ. With 0 bases removed from V and 10 bases from J, the gap between germline ends came to 17 bases. The CDR3 DNA reads as TGCGCCAGCAGCTTGGTAACAGGAATAAGACGGGAGCAGTTCTTC. Translating gives CASSLVTGIRREQFF.

This chain links TRBV2 with TRBJ2-1; 9 bases map to TRBD2. V trimming: 5 bases; J trimming: 13 bases; junction bases outside the gene matches: 21. Per germline, CDR1 SNHLY and CDR2 FYNNEI. The CDR3 is made up of 17 amino acids. The CDR3 DNA is TGTGCCAGCAGTACACACAGCGGGGGACTAGCAGGGGAGACCCAGTTCTTC. As protein: CASSTHSGGLAGETQFF.

The V and J genes are TRBV20-1 and TRBJ1-1; TRBD1 matches at 7 bases. The CDR3 is made up of 14 amino acids. V was clipped by 4 bases and J by 2 bases; unmatched bases: 7. Germline CDR1 DFQATT, CDR2 SNEGSKA (reference sequence). CDR3 sequence (DNA): TGCAGTGCTATAACCGGGACAGTAAACACTGAAGCTTTCTTT. This encodes CSAITGTVNTEAFF.

The chain has TRBV20-1 and TRBJ1-5; 8 bases fit TRBD1. Trimming at V came to 6 bases and at J to 3 bases, leaving 7 bases not matched to a gene. Germline loops: CDR1 DFQATT, CDR2 SNEGSKA (reference sequence). The CDR3 covers 14 residues. CDR3 residues: CSAVTGAYNQPQHF. In nucleotides, the CDR3 is TGCAGTGCAGTGACAGGGGCCTACAATCAGCCCCAGCATTTT.

This chain joins TRBV7-9 and TRBJ2-5; 14 nucleotides agree with TRBD2. The CDR3 contains 17 residues. The V segment lost 4 bases and the J segment 11 bases; nucleotides outside the gene matches: 15. CDR1 and CDR2 (germline): SEHNR, FQNEAQ (reference sequence). In DNA, the CDR3 is TGTGCCAGCAGCTACGGGACTAGCGGGGGCAGAGGAAATGAGCAGTACTTC. It encodes CASSYGTSGGRGNEQYF.

This clonotype has more than one count but fewer than ten. The V gene is TRBV19, the J gene TRBJ2-3; TRBD2 might be the D (5 bases). This CDR3 comprises 15 residues. V was pared by 7 bases and J by 3 bases, with 17 bases between. Per the germline V gene, CDR1 is LNHDA and CDR2 is SQIVND (reference sequence). CDR3 sequence reads: CASNERLRRTDTQYF. The DNA of the CDR3 is TGTGCCAGTAATGAGAGACTTAGGAGGACAGATACGCAGTATTTT.

The chain links TRBV7-4 to TRBJ2-1; a weak D match, TRBD2 (6 bases). V was clipped by 8 bases and J by 5 bases, with 10 bases between them. Germline V lookup: CDR1 SGHVT, CDR2 SQSDAQ. This CDR3 region has 12 residues. The CDR3 nucleotides read TGTGCCAGCCGCTCGGGGGACAATGAGCAGTTCTTC. Its translation: CASRSGDNEQFF. Together with reference TRBV7-4 and TRBJ2-1, the CDR3 gives the full variable domain: GAGVSQSPRYKVAKRGRDVALRCDSISGHVTLYWYRQTLGQGSEVLTYSQSDAQRDKSGRPSGRFSAERPERSVSTLKIQRTEQGDSAVYLCASRSGDNEQFFGPGTRLTVL.

This clonotype turned up a few times. The V call is TRBV21-1, the J call TRBJ1-4; the table assigns TRBD1, which was not confirmed against the DNA. TRBV21-1 corresponds to a pseudogene. This CDR3 region has 14 residues. The CDR3 DNA reads as TGTGCCAGCAGCAAGACAGGGAATGGTGAAAAACTGTTTTTT. Translated: CASSKTGNGEKLFF.

This chain joins TRBV7-8 and TRBJ2-3, with TRBD1 as a possible D gene (6 bases). Trimming removed 0 bases from V and 3 bases from J, with 16 bases in between. The V gene's germline CDR1 is SGHVS and CDR2 FQNEAQ. This CDR3 is 17 amino acids long. As DNA, the CDR3 is TGTGCCAGCAGCTTAGCTACCCAGCATAGGGGGACAGATACGCAGTATTTT. Protein product: CASSLATQHRGTDTQYF.